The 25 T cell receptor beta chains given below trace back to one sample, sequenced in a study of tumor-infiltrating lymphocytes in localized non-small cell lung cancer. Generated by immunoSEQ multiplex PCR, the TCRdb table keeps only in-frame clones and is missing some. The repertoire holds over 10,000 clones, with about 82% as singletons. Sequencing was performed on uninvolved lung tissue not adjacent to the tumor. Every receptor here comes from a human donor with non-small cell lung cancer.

CDR3 DNA: TGTGCCAGCAGCTTAGGGGTCAGGGGCTACGAGCAGTACTTC. This sequence encodes CASSLGVRGYEQYF. This chain links TRBV7-2 with TRBJ2-7; TRBD1 might be the D (6 bases). The ends were cut back, 1 base at V and 3 bases at J, with 10 bases in the middle. This CDR3 contains 14 residues. Germline lookup yields CDR1 SGHTA and CDR2 FQGNSA.

The CDR3 loop reads CATTGGAYGYTF. CDR3 sequence (DNA): TGTGCCACTACAGGGGGGGCCTATGGCTACACCTTC. The chain is built from TRBV19 and TRBJ1-2, with 8 bases that match TRBD1. The CDR3 loop spans 12 amino acids. Unmatched junction bases numbered 5, after V lost 10 bases and J lost 4 bases. Germline values: CDR1 LNHDA, CDR2 SQIVND (reference sequence).

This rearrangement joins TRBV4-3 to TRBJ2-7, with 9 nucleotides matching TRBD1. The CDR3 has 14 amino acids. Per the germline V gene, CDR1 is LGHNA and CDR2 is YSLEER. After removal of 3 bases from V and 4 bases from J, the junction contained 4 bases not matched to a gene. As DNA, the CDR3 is TGCGCCAGCAGCCATGACAGGGGGTCTTACGAGCAGTACTTC. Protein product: CASSHDRGSYEQYF.

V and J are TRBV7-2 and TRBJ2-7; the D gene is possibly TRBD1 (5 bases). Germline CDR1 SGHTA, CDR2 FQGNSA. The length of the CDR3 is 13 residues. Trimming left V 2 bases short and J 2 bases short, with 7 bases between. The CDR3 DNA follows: TGTGCCAGCAGCTTACAACAGGCCTACGAGCAGTACTTC. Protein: CASSLQQAYEQYF.

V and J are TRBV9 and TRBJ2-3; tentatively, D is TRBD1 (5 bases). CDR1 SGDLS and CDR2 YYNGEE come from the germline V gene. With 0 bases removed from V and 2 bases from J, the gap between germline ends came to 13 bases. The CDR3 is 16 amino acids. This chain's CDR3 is CASSVGLEGVTDTQYF. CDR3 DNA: TGTGCCAGCAGCGTAGGCCTTGAAGGGGTCACAGATACGCAGTATTTT.

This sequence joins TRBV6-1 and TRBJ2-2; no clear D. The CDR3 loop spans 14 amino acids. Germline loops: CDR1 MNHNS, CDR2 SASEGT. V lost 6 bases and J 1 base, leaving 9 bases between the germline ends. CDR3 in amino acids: CASSPRQNTGELFF. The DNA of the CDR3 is TGTGCCAGCAGCCCCAGACAGAACACCGGGGAGCTGTTTTTT.

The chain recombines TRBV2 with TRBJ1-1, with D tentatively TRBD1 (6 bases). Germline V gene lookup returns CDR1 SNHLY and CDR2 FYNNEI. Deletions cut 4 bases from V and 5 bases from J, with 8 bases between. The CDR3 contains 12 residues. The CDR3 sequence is CASSAGATEAFF. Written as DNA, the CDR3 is TGTGCCAGCAGTGCGGGGGCTACTGAAGCTTTCTTT.

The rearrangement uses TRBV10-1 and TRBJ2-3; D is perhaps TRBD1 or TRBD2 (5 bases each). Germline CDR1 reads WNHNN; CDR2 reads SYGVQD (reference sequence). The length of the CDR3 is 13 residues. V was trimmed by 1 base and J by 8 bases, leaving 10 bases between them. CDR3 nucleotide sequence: TGCGCCAGCAGTGAGTACAGTGGGGGTACGCAGTATTTT. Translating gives CASSEYSGGTQYF.

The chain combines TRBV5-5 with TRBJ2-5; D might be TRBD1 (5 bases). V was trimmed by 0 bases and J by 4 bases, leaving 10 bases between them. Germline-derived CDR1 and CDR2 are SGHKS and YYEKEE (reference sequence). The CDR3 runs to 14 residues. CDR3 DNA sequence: TGTGCCAGCAGCTTGGCAGGGTTAGTAGAGACCCAGTACTTC. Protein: CASSLAGLVETQYF.

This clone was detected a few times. The CDR3 loop reads CASSDGGKETQYF. CDR3 in DNA: TGTGCCAGCAGTGATGGGGGAAAAGAGACCCAGTACTTC. V is TRBV25-1 and J is TRBJ2-5; D is tentatively TRBD1 or TRBD2 (5 bases each). Trimming removed 3 bases from V and 3 bases from J, with 8 bases in between. The germline gives CDR1 MGHDK, CDR2 SYGVNS. There are 13 residues in the CDR3.

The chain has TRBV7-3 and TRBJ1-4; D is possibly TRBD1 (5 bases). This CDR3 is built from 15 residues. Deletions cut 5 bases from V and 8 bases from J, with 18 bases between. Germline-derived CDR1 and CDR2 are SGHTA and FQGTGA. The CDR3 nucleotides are TGTGCCAGCAGCCTAGTCGGGGGAGTTGGCGAAAAACTGTTTTTT. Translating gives CASSLVGGVGEKLFF. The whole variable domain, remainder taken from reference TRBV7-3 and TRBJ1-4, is GAGVSQTPSNKVTEKGKYVELRCDPISGHTALYWYRQSLGQGPEFLIYFQGTGAADDSGLPNDRFFAVRPEGSVSTLKIQRTERGDSAVYLCASSLVGGVGEKLFFGSGTQLSVL.

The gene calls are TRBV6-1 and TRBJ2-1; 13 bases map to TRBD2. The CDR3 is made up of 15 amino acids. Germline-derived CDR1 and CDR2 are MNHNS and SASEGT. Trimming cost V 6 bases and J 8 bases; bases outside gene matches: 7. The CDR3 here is CASRELAGGPDEQFF. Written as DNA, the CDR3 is TGTGCCAGCAGGGAACTAGCGGGGGGGCCCGATGAGCAGTTCTTC.

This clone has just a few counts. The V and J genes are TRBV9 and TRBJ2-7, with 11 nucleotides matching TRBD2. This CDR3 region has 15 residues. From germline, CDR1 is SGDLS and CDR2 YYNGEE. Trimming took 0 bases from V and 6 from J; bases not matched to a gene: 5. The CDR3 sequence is CASSVVGSGGAEQYF. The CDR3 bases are TGTGCCAGCAGCGTAGTGGGTAGCGGGGGGGCCGAGCAGTACTTC.

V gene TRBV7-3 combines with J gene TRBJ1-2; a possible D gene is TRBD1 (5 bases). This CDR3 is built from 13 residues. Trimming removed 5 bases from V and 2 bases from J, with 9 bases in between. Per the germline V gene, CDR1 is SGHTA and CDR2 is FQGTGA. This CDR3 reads CASSPGQNYGYTF. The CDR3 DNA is TGTGCCAGCAGCCCCGGACAAAACTATGGCTACACCTTC.

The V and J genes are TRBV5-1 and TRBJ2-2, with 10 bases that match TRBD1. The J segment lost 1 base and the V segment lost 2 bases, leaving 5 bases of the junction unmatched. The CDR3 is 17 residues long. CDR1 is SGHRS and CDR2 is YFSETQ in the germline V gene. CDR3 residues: CASSFWDRGLNTGELFF. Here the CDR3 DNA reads TGCGCCAGCAGCTTCTGGGACAGGGGTTTGAACACCGGGGAGCTGTTTTTT.

This CDR3 is CASSLASGIQPQHF. The CDR3 region has the DNA TGTGCCAGCAGCTTGGCTTCGGGGATTCAGCCCCAGCATTTT. The chain uses TRBV5-6 and TRBJ1-5; D is uncertain. CDR3 length: 14 residues. V lost 0 bases and J lost 6, with 10 bases in between. Germline V lookup: CDR1 SGHDT, CDR2 YYEEEE.

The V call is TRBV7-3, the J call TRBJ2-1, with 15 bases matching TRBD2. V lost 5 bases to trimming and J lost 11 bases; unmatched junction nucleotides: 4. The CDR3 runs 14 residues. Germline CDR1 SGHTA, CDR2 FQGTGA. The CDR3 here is CASSHGLAGGKQFF. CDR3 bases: TGTGCCAGCAGCCATGGACTAGCGGGGGGGAAGCAGTTCTTC.

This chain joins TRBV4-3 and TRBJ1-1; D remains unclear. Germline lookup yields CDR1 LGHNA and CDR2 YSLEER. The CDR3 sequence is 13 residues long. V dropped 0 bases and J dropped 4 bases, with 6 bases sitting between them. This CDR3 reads CASSQDEGTEAFF. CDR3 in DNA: TGCGCCAGCAGCCAAGATGAGGGCACTGAAGCTTTCTTT.

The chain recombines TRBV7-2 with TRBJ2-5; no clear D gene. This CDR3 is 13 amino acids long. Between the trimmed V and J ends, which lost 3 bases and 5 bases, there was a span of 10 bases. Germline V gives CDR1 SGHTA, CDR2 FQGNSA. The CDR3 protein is CASSLVVTETQYF. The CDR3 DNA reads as TGTGCCAGCAGCTTGGTCGTAACGGAGACCCAGTACTTC.

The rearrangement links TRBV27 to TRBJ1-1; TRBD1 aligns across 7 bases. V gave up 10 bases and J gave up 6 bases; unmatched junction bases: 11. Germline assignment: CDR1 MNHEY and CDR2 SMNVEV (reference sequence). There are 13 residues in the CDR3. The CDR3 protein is CATKRTGASEAFF. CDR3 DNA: TGTGCCACCAAGCGAACAGGGGCCTCTGAAGCTTTCTTT.

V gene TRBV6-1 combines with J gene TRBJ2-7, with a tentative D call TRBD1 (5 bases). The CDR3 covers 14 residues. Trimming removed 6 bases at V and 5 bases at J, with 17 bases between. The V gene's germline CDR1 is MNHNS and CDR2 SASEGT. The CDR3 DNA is TGTGCCAGCAGGCTGGGGCTAGTGAAGGACGAGCAGTACTTC. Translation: CASRLGLVKDEQYF.

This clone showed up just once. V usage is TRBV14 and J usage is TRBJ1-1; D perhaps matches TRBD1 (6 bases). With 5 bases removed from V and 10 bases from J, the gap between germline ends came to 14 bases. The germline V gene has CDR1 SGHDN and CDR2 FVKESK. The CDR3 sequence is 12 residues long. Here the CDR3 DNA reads TGTGCCAGCAGCGGTTTCAGGGGAGTAGCTTTCTTT. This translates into CASSGFRGVAFF.

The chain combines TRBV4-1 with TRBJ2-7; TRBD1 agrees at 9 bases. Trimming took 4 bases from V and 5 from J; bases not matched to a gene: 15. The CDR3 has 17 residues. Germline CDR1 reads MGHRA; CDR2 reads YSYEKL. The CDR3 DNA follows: TGCGCCAGCAGCCCTGACCTGCCTGGGACAGGGTACGACGAGCAGTACTTC. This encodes CASSPDLPGTGYDEQYF.

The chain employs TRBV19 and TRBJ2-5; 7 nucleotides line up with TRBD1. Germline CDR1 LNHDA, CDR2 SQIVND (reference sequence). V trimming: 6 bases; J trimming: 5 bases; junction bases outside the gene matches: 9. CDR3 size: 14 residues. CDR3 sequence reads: CASRKRGLGETQYF. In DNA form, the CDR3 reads TGTGCCAGTAGGAAAAGGGGGCTGGGGGAGACCCAGTACTTC. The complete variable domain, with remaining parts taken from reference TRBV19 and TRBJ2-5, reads DGGITQSPKYLFRKEGQNVTLSCEQNLNHDAMYWYRQDPGQGLRLIYYSQIVNDFQKGDIAEGYSVSREKKESFPLTVTSAQKNPTAFYLCASRKRGLGETQYFGPGTRLLVL.

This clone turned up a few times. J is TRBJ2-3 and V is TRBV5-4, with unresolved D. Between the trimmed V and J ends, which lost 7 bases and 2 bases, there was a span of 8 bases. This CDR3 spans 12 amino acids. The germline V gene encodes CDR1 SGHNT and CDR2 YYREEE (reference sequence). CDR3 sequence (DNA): TGTGCCAGCCGCGAGTCCACAGATACGCAGTATTTT. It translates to CASRESTDTQYF.